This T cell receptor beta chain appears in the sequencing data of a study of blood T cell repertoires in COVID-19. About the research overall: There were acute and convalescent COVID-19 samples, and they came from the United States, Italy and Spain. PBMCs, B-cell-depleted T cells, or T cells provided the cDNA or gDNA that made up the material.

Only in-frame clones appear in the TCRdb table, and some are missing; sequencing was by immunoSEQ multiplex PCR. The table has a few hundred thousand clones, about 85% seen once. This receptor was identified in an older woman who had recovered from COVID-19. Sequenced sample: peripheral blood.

Written as DNA, the CDR3 is TGTGCCAGCAGCGTACTGGGACAGAGCACAGATACGCAGTATTTT. The encoded protein is CASSVLGQSTDTQYF. The genes are TRBV9 and TRBJ2-3; 7 bases line up with TRBD1. Germline-derived CDR1 and CDR2 are SGDLS and YYNGEE. With 1 base clipped from V and 0 bases from J, the junction kept 2 bases outside the gene matches. This CDR3 has 15 residues. The full variable domain, with the rest looked up from reference TRBV9 and TRBJ2-3, is DSGVTQTPKHLITATGQRVTLRCSPRSGDLSVYWYQQSLDQGLQFLIQYYNGEERAKGNILERFSAQQFPDLHSELNLSSLELGDSALYFCASSVLGQSTDTQYFGPGTRLTVL.